The T cell receptor (beta chain) described here comes from a study of CD8 T cells in Susac syndrome. It was with random hexamers that about 0.45 to 1 ug RNA was reverse transcribed. From the immunoSEQ multiplex PCR reads, TCRdb called clonotypes with MiXCR, one entry per CDR3 protein. The table includes fewer than 350,000 distinct CDR3 sequences, about 91% detected once. There are 18 residues in the CDR3. Germline assignment: CDR1 SGHDN and CDR2 FVKESK. Trimming removed 8 bases from V and 0 bases from J, with 23 bases in between. Sequencing input: CD8+ T cells from PBMCs. The chain links TRBV14 to TRBJ2-1, with D possibly TRBD1 on 7 matching bases. This receptor was taken from a human donor with multiple sclerosis. CDR3 sequence: CASGGGAGLLSSYNEQFF. The CDR3 DNA reads as TGTGCCAGCGGAGGGGGCGCGGGACTCCTAAGCTCCTACAATGAGCAGTTCTTC.